A selection of T cell receptor beta chains follows, all from one sample in a study of blood T cell repertoires in COVID-19. The table came from immunoSEQ multiplex PCR; TCRdb's copy has only in-frame clones and leaves some out. The table lists approximately 120,000 clones, 84% of them singletons. Sequenced material: peripheral blood. The receptors come from a human donor in a cohort sampled during active COVID-19. Both conserved end residues are part of each CDR3. The D gene is left open where the match is weak. Clone size is shown for a subset of rows, as once, few, many or a class of expanded clone.

CDR3 DNA | CDR3 protein | J gene | clone size | D gene | V gene
TGTGCCAGCAGCATCGGACAGGAGGTGCGGTATGGCTACACCTTC | CASSIGQEVRYGYTF | TRBJ1-2 | . | TRBD1 | TRBV2
TGTGCCAGCACCAACACCCACGAGGCTTGGGGCTACACCTTC | CASTNTHEAWGYTF | TRBJ1-2 | . | . | TRBV9
TGTGCCAGCAGCTCGACAAGAGGGTCACCCCTCCACTTT | CASSSTRGSPLHF | TRBJ1-6 | . | . | TRBV11-3
TGTGCCAGCAGCTTAGAGGCGGGACTCCTGAACACTGAAGCTTTCTTT | CASSLEAGLLNTEAFF | TRBJ1-1 | . | . | TRBV11-2
TGTGCCAGCAGTTTATCCTGGAACACTGAAGCTTTCTTT | CASSLSWNTEAFF | TRBJ1-1 | . | . | TRBV27
TGTGCCAGCAGCTTATGGGACAGGGTTGGGGAGCAGTACTTC | CASSLWDRVGEQYF | TRBJ2-7 | . | TRBD1 | TRBV5-4
TGCGCCAGCAGCTTGGGGCAGGGGGCAATTGGAAACACCATATATTTT | CASSLGQGAIGNTIYF | TRBJ1-3 | . | TRBD1 | TRBV5-1
TGTGCCAGCAGCTTAGACTCCCTCAATGAGCAGTTCTTC | CASSLDSLNEQFF | TRBJ2-1 | . | . | TRBV7-7
TGTGCCATCAAAGAGTCGGGGGGGGCCCAAGAGACCCAGTACTTC | CAIKESGGAQETQYF | TRBJ2-5 | . | TRBD2 | TRBV10-3
TGTGCCAGCAGCTCTGGAGTTCTCACTGAAGCTTTCTTT | CASSSGVLTEAFF | TRBJ1-1 | . | . | TRBV7-3
TGTGCCAGCAGTGGGGTCCGCAGAACTAGTGGAAACACCATATATTTT | CASSGVRRTSGNTIYF | TRBJ1-3 | . | . | TRBV6-1
TGTGCCAGCAGCTTGGGCAGAGGGCAAAGCAATCAGCCCCAGCATTTT | CASSLGRGQSNQPQHF | TRBJ1-5 | . | . | TRBV11-3
TGTGCCAGCAGCTTAGTCGGGGGTAACTATAATTCACCCCTCCACTTT | CASSLVGGNYNSPLHF | TRBJ1-6 | . | . | TRBV7-8
TGTGCCAGCAGTCCCTGGGACACCAACACCGGGGAGCTGTTTTTT | CASSPWDTNTGELFF | TRBJ2-2 | . | . | TRBV6-5
TGTGCCAGCAGCCAAGAAGGGGCTATCTCTACCGAGCAGTACTTC | CASSQEGAISTEQYF | TRBJ2-7 | . | . | TRBV3-1/TRBV3-2
TGTGCCAGCAGCTTAGATTGGCCAGTACCAACCTACGAGCAGTACTTC | CASSLDWPVPTYEQYF | TRBJ2-7 | once | . | TRBV7-2
TGTGCCAGCAGTTACTCGACGGGGGTTGAAAAACTGTTTTTT | CASSYSTGVEKLFF | TRBJ1-4 | . | . | TRBV6-5
TGTGCCAGCTCGCGAGCGAGGGATACTGAAGCTTTCTTT | CASSRARDTEAFF | TRBJ1-1 | once | . | TRBV18
TGTGCCAGCAGCTTAGGTGGGGGCCGTACTGAAGCTTTCTTT | CASSLGGGRTEAFF | TRBJ1-1 | . | . | TRBV7-6
TGCGCCAGCAGCACGCAGGCGGGACCGCAGTATTTT | CASSTQAGPQYF | TRBJ2-3 | few | . | TRBV4-1
TGCGCCAGCAGCTTTGGGCAGGGGGCCCCCGGGGAGCTGTTTTTT | CASSFGQGAPGELFF | TRBJ2-2 | . | TRBD1 | TRBV5-1
TGTGCCTGGAGACAGGAGGGGAGGTACGAGCAGTACTTC | CAWRQEGRYEQYF | TRBJ2-7 | . | . | TRBV30
TGTGCCAGCACCTCGAGGGGGGGGACTGAAGCTTTCTTT | CASTSRGGTEAFF | TRBJ1-1 | few | . | TRBV7-9
TGTGCCAGCAGCTCCCTGACTCACTCTGGAAACACCATATATTTT | CASSSLTHSGNTIYF | TRBJ1-3 | . | . | TRBV7-9
TGCAGTGCTAGTAGAGGGGGTGGCAATCAGCCCCAGCATTTT | CSASRGGGNQPQHF | TRBJ1-5 | . | . | TRBV20-1
TGCGCCAGCAGCCCGGGACTAGCGGGGGGCGCCTCTAGCACAGATACGCAGTATTTT | CASSPGLAGGASSTDTQYF | TRBJ2-3 | . | TRBD2 | TRBV5-1
TGCGCCAGCAGCAAAACGACAGGGCTTTCTGAAGCTTTCTTT | CASSKTTGLSEAFF | TRBJ1-1 | . | TRBD1 | TRBV5-1
TGCGCCAGCAGCTTGGGTTCAGGGGTCGAGCAGTACTTC | CASSLGSGVEQYF | TRBJ2-7 | . | . | TRBV5-1
TGTGCCACCTCAGTGGGGGGTCGCTCCTACGAGCAGTACTTC | CATSVGGRSYEQYF | TRBJ2-7 | once | . | TRBV19
TGTGCCACCAGCAGAGGTGTACACGTTGGCGGGGAGCTGTTTTTT | CATSRGVHVGGELFF | TRBJ2-2 | once | . | TRBV15
TGTGCCTGGCGAGCTTATAGCGGGGAGACCCAGTACTTC | CAWRAYSGETQYF | TRBJ2-5 | . | TRBD2 | TRBV30
TGTGCCAGCAGTTCCCTCGCGGAATGGGACACTGAAGCTTTCTTT | CASSSLAEWDTEAFF | TRBJ1-1 | . | . | TRBV27
TGTGCCAGCAGCTTAGATTTCGAGGGTTCACCCCTCCACTTT | CASSLDFEGSPLHF | TRBJ1-6 | . | . | TRBV11-2
TGTGCCAGCAGCCAAGTGCCGGGACAGGGAAAATCCGGGGAGCTGTTTTTT | CASSQVPGQGKSGELFF | TRBJ2-2 | . | TRBD1 | TRBV3-1/TRBV3-2
TGCGCCAGCACCCTGGGGCAGATCTACAATGAGCAGTTCTTC | CASTLGQIYNEQFF | TRBJ2-1 | . | . | TRBV5-1
TGTGCCAGCAGCTTAGGGCTAGCGGGGGCTGAAAAGCAGTTCTTC | CASSLGLAGAEKQFF | TRBJ2-1 | . | TRBD2 | TRBV7-2
TGCGCCAGCAGCCAACCGGTACAGGGGGCCCGCTATGGCTACACCTTC | CASSQPVQGARYGYTF | TRBJ1-2 | . | TRBD1 | TRBV4-1
TGTGCCAGCTCCGGTGGGACACCGAACACCGGGGAGCTGTTTTTT | CASSGGTPNTGELFF | TRBJ2-2 | . | . | TRBV18
TGCGCCAGCAGCTTGGATGGGGCCGTTGAAGCTTTCTTT | CASSLDGAVEAFF | TRBJ1-1 | . | . | TRBV5-1
TGTGCCTGGAGTGTACCCATGAGTGGCTACACCTTC | CAWSVPMSGYTF | TRBJ1-2 | . | . | TRBV30